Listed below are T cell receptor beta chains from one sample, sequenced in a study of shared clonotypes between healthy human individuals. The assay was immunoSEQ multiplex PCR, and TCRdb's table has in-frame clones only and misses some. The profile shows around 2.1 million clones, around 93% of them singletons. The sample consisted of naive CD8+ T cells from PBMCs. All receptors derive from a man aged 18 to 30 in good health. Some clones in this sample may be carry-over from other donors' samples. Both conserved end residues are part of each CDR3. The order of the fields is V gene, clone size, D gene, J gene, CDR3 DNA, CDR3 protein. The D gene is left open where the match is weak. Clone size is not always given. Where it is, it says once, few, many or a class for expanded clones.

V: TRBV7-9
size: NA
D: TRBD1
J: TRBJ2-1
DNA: TGTGCCAGCAGCCACGGGACAGCCACCACTGATGAGCAGTTCTTC
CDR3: CASSHGTATTDEQFF

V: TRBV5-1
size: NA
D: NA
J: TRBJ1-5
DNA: TGCGCCAGCAGCTCCGGGGTGGGCAATCAGCCCCAGCATTTT
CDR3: CASSSGVGNQPQHF

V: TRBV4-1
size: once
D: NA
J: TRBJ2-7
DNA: TGCGCCAGCAGCCAAGGGGCGGGGGCGGCGCGCGAGCAGTACTTC
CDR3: CASSQGAGAAREQYF

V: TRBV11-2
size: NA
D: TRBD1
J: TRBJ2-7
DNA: TGTGCCAGCAGCTTAGTGTCCGTCGTGGGACAGTCCTCCTACGAGCAGTACTTC
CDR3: CASSLVSVVGQSSYEQYF

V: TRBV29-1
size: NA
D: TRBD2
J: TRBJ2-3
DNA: TGCAGCGTCGTATTTAGGACTAGCGGGAGGGTAGATACGCAGTATTTT
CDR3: CSVVFRTSGRVDTQYF

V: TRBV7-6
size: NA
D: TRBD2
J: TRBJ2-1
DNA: TGTGCCAGCAGCTGGACTAGCGGACCCAATGAGCAGTTCTTC
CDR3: CASSWTSGPNEQFF

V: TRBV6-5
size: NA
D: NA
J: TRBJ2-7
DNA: TGTGCCAGCAGTTACTCTGGGGGCACCTTCTCCTACGAGCAGTACTTC
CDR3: CASSYSGGTFSYEQYF

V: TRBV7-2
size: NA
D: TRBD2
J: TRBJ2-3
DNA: TGTGCCAGCAGCTCAGGACTAGCGAGCACAGATACGCAGTATTTT
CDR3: CASSSGLASTDTQYF

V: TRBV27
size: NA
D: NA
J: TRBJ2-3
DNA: TGTGCCAGCAGTTTATCCCCGGGACTTCCTATCACAGATACGCAGTATTTT
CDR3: CASSLSPGLPITDTQYF

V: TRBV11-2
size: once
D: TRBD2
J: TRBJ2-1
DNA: TGTGCCAGCAGCTTACGAAGCGGGAGTATAAATGAGCAGTTCTTC
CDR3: CASSLRSGSINEQFF

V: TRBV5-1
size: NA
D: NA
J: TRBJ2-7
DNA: TGCGCCAGCAGCTCCCCGACTGGAATAAGCTCCTACGAGCAGTACTTC
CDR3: CASSSPTGISSYEQYF

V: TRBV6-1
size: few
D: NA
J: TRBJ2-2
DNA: TGTGCCAGCAGTGAAGTCTCCTCTGGGCGGACCGGGGAGCTGTTTTTT
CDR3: CASSEVSSGRTGELFF

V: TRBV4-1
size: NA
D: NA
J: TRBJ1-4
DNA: TGCGCCAGCAGTCAAGCTACAGCCGAAGGCGAAAAACTGTTTTTT
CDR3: CASSQATAEGEKLFF

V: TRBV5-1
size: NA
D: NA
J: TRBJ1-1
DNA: TGCGCCAGCAGCCCATCTTGGGGGCGCGACACTGAAGCTTTCTTT
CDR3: CASSPSWGRDTEAFF

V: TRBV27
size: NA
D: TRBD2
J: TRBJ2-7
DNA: TGTGCCAGCAACCAAGACGGGACTAGACGACACGAGCAGTACTTC
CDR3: CASNQDGTRRHEQYF

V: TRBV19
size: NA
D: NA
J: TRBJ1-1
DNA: TGTGCCAGTCTGGACAGTTTCTCCACTGAAGCTTTCTTT
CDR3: CASLDSFSTEAFF

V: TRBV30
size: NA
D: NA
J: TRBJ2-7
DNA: TGTGCCTGGAGTGGACCCCCCCGGGCCGGCTACGAGCAGTACTTC
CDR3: CAWSGPPRAGYEQYF

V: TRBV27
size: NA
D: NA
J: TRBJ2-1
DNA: TGTGCCAGCAGGACTTCCGATGGGGTGAATGAGCAGTTCTTC
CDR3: CASRTSDGVNEQFF

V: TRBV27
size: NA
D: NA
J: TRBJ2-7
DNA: TGTGCCAGCAGTTTTTACGGGCACGAGCAGTACTTC
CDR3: CASSFYGHEQYF

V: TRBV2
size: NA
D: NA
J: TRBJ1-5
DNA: TGTGCCAGCAGTGCTGCGGGCTATAGCAATCAGCCCCAGCATTTT
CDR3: CASSAAGYSNQPQHF

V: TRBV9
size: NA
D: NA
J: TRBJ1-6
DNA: TGTGCCAGCAGCGTAGGGGAGGGGAATTCACCCCTCCACTTT
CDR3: CASSVGEGNSPLHF

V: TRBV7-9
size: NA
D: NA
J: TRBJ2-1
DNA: TGTGCCAGCACCATGGGGGGTGAGCAGTTCTTC
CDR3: CASTMGGEQFF

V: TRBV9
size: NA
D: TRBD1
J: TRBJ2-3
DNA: TGTGCCAGCAGCGTCGACAGGGTGGTTTTCGCAGATACGCAGTATTTT
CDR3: CASSVDRVVFADTQYF

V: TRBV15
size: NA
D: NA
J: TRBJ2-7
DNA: TGTGCCACCGGTGCGCGATTCTACGAGCAGTACTTC
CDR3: CATGARFYEQYF

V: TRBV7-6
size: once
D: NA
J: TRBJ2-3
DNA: TGTGCCAGCAGCTCTATATACACAGATACGCAGTATTTT
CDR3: CASSSIYTDTQYF

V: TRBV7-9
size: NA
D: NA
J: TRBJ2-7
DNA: TGTGCCAGCAGCTTCAAGGGTGACTACGAGCAGTACTTT
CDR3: CASSFKGDYEQYF

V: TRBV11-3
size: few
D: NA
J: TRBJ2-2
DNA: TGTGCCACCGCGACTAGTTTCGGCGGGGAGCTGTTTTTT
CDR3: CATATSFGGELFF

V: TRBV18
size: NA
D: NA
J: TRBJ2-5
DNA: TGTGCCAGCTCACCACCTACTGTCCTTTGGGTAGAGACCCAGTACTTC
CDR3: CASSPPTVLWVETQYF

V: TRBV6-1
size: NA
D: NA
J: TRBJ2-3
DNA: TGTGCCAGCAGTAGGCCAGCATTAGACGGTAATACGCAGTATTTT
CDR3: CASSRPALDGNTQYF

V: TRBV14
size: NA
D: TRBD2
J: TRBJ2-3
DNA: TGTGCCAGCAGCCAATGGGAGACTAGCGGCACAGATACGCAGTATTTT
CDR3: CASSQWETSGTDTQYF

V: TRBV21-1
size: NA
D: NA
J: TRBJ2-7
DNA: TGTGCCAGCAGCAAAGACCCGACAGGAGACTCCTACGAGCAGTACTTC
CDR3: CASSKDPTGDSYEQYF

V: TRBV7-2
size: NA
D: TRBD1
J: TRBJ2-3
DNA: TGTGCCAGCAGCTTGGGACAGGGGAGCACAGATACGCAGTATTTT
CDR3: CASSLGQGSTDTQYF

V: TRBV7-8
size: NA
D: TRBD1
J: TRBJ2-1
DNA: TGTGCCAGCAGCCCTAAGACAGGGAGAGGCTCCTACAATGAGCAGTTCTTC
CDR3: CASSPKTGRGSYNEQFF

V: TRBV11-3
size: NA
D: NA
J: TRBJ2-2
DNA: TGTGCCAGCAGCCTAGCAGCGAACACCGGGGAGCTGTTTTTT
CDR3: CASSLAANTGELFF

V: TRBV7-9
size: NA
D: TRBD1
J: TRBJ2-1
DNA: TGTGCCAGCAGCTCGGGCCAAGGGGGCCCCAGGAATGAGCAGTTCTTC
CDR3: CASSSGQGGPRNEQFF

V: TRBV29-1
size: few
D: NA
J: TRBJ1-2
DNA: TGCGGAGCACGGAAGGGGGAAATGGATGGCTACACCTTC
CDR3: CGARKGEMDGYTF

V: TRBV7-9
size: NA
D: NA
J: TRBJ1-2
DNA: TGTGCCACCCAGGTTGGGACTGCCGATGGCTACACCTTC
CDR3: CATQVGTADGYTF

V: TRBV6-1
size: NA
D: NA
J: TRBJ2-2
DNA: TGTGCCAGCAGCCCTAAGTTTAGGACCGGGGAGCTGTTTTTT
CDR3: CASSPKFRTGELFF

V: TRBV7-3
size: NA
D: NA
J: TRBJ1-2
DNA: TGTGCCAGCAGCTCCAACAGGGCCTATGGCTACACCTTC
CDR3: CASSSNRAYGYTF

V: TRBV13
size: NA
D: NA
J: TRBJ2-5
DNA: TGTGCCAGCAGCTGGGGACTGGAGTTGACCCAGTACTTC
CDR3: CASSWGLELTQYF

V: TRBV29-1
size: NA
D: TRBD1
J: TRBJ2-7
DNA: TGCAGCGTTGTGGGACAGGGAACCTACGAGCAGTACTTC
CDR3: CSVVGQGTYEQYF

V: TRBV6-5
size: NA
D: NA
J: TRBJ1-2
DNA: TGTGCCAGCAGGCGCCCTGCAGATGGCTACACCTTC
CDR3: CASRRPADGYTF

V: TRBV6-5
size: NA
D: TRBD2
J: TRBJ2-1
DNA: TGTGCCAGCAGTTTAGCCCCTAGCGGGAGGCCGGGTGAGCAGTTCTTC
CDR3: CASSLAPSGRPGEQFF

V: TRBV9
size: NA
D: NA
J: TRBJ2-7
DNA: TGTGCCAGCAGCCCCGCCGGGACTGCTTCCTACGAGCAGTACTTC
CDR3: CASSPAGTASYEQYF

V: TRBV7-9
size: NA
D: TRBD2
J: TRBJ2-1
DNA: TGTGCCAGCAGCCCGCGTAGCGGGAGGGCTGCAAATGAGCAGTTCTTC
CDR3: CASSPRSGRAANEQFF

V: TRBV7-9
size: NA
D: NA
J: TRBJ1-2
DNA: TGTGCCAGCAGCTTAGTAGGGAAGGATATCTATGGCTACACCTTC
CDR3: CASSLVGKDIYGYTF

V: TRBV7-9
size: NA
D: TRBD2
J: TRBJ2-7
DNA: TGTGCCAGCAGCCCCCCTAGCGGGAGTCTGTCCCACGAGCAGTACTTC
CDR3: CASSPPSGSLSHEQYF

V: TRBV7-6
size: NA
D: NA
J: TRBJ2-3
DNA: TGTGCCAGCAGCTTAGCCCGGTTTTCGCGGGACACAGATACGCAGTATTTT
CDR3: CASSLARFSRDTDTQYF